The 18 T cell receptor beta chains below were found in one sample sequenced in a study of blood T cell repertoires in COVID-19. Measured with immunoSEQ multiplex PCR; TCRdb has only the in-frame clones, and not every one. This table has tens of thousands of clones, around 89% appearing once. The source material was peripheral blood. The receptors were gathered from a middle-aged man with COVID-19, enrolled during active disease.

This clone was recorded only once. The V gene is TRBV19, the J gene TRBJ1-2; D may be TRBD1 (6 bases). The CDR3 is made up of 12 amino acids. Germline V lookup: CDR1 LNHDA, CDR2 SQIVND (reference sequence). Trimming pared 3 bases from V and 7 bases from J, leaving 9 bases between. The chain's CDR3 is CASSIRGGGYTF. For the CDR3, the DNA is TGTGCCAGTAGTATCAGGGGTGGTGGCTACACCTTC.

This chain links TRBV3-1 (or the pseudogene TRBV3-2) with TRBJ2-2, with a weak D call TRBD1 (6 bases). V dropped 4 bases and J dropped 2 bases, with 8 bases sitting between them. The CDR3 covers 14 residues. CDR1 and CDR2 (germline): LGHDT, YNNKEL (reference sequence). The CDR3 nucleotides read TGTGCCAGCAGCCTCGGGACAAACACCGGGGAGCTGTTTTTT. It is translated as CASSLGTNTGELFF.

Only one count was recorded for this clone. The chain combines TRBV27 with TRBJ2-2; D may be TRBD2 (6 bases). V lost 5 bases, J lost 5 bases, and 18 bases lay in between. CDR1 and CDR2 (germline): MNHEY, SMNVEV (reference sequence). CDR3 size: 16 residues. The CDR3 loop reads CASSPKRGFGTGELFF. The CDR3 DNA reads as TGTGCCAGCAGTCCCAAACGGGGGTTTGGGACCGGGGAGCTGTTTTTT.

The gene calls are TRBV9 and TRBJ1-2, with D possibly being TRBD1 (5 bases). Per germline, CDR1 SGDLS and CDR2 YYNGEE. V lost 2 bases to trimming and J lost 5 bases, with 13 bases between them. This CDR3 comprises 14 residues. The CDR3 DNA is TGTGCCAGCAGCGTCGACAGCTCTTCATATGGCTACACCTTC. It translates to CASSVDSSSYGYTF.

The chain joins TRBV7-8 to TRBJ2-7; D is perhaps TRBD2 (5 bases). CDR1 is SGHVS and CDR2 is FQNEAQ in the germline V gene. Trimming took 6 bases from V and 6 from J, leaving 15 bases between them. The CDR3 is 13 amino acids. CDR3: CASSFAGLGEQYF. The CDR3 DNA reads TGTGCCAGCAGTTTCGCCGGACTGGGCGAGCAGTACTTC.

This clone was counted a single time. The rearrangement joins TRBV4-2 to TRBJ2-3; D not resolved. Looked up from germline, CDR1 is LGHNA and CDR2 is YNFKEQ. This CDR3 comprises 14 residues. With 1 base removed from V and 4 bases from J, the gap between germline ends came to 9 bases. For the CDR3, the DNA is TGTGCCAGCAGCCAAGCTAGTACCGCAGATACGCAGTATTTT. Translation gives CASSQASTADTQYF.

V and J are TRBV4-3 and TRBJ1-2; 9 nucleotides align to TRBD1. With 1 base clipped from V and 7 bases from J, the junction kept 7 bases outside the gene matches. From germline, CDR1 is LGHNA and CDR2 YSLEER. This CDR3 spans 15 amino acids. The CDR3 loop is CASSQGHRGRVGYTF. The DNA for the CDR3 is TGCGCCAGCAGCCAAGGGCACAGGGGGCGGGTTGGCTACACCTTC.

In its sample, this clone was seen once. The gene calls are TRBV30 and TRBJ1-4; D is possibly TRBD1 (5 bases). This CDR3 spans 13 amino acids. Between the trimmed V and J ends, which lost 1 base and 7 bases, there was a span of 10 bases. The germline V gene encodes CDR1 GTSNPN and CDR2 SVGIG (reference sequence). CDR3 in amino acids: CAWSAGAAEKLFF. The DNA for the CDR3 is TGTGCCTGGAGTGCTGGGGCGGCTGAAAAACTGTTTTTT.

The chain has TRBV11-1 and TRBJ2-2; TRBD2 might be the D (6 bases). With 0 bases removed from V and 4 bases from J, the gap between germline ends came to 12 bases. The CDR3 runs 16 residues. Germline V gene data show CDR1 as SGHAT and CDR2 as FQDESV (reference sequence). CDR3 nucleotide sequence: TGTGCCAGCAGCTTAGCCCCCCTAGCGAGCACCGGGGAGCTGTTTTTT. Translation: CASSLAPLASTGELFF.

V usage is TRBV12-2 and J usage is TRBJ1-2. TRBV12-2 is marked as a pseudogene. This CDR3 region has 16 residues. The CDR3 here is CASRMEGPAVNYGYTF. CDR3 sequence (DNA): TGTGCAAGTCGCATGGAGGGGCCTGCGGTAAACTATGGCTACACCTTC.

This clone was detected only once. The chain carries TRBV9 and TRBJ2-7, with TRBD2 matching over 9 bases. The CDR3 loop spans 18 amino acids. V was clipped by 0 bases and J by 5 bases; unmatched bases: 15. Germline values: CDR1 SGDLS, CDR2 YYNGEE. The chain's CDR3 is CASSVGGSSGTRSHEQYF. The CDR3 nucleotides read TGTGCCAGCAGCGTAGGGGGGTCTAGCGGGACCAGAAGCCACGAGCAGTACTTC.

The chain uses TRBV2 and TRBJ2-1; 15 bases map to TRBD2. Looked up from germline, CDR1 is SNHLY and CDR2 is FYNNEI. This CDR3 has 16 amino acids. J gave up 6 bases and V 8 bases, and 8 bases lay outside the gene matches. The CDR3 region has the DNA TGTGCCAGCGGCCCGGGACTAGCGGGGGGTATCAATGAGCAGTTCTTC. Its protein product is CASGPGLAGGINEQFF.

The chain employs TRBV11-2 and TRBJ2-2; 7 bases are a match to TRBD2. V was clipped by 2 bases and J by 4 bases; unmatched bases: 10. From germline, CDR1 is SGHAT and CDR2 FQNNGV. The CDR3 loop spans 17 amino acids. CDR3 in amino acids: CASSLYFLGGGTGELFF. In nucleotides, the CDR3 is TGTGCCAGCAGCTTATATTTTCTGGGCGGGGGCACCGGGGAGCTGTTTTTT. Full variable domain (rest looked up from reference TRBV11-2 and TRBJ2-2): EAGVAQSPRYKIIEKRQSVAFWCNPISGHATLYWYQQILGQGPKLLIQFQNNGVVDDSQLPKDRFSAERLKGVDSTLKIQPAKLEDSAVYLCASSLYFLGGGTGELFFGEGSRLTVL.

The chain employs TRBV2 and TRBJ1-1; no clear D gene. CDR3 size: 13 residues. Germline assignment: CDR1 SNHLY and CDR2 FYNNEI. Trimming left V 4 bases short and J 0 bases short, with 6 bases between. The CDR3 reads CASSAPLNTEAFF. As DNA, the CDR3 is TGTGCCAGCAGTGCCCCATTGAACACTGAAGCTTTCTTT. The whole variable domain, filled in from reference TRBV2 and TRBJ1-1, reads EPEVTQTPSHQVTQMGQEVILRCVPISNHLYFYWYRQILGQKVEFLVSFYNNEISEKSEIFDDQFSVERPDGSNFTLKIRSTKLEDSAMYFCASSAPLNTEAFFGQGTRLTVV.

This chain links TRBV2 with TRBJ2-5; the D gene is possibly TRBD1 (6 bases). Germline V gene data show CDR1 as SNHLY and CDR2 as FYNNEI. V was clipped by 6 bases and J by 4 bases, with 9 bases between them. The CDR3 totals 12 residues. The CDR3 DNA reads TGTGCCAGCAGGGACAGAGGAGAGACCCAGTACTTC. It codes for CASRDRGETQYF.

The CDR3 region is CASSLGQGGNIQYF. The CDR3 DNA reads as TGTGCCAGCAGTCTAGGACAGGGGGGAAACATTCAGTACTTC. The chain couples TRBV28 to TRBJ2-4; 10 nucleotides agree with TRBD1. Per the germline V gene, CDR1 is MDHEN and CDR2 is SYDVKM. CDR3 length: 14 amino acids. After removal of 5 bases from V and 6 bases from J, the junction contained 4 bases not matched to a gene.

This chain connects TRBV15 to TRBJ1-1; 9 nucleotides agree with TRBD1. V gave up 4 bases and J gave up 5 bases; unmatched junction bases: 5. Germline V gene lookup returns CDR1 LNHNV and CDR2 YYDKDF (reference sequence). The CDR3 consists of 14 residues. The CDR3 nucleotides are TGTGCCACCAGCAAAGGGACAGGGTGGACTGAAGCTTTCTTT. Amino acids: CATSKGTGWTEAFF.

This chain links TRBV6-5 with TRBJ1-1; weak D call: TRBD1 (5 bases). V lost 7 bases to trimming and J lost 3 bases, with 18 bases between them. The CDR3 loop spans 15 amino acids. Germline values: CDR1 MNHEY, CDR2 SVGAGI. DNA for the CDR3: TGTGCCAGCATCCCCGGGGGGGTGTTAGACACTGAAGCTTTCTTT. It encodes CASIPGGVLDTEAFF.